The T cell receptor beta chain described here comes from a study of CD4 T cells in relation to SARS-CoV-2 and coronaviruses. Study in general: PBMCs were cultured with antigen for over nine days before TCR beta sequencing.

The CDR3 runs 15 residues. The V gene's germline CDR1 is MGHRA and CDR2 YSYEKL. Deletions cut 0 bases from V and 1 base from J, with 7 bases between. Regarding the study as a whole: Memory recall responses, not primary responses primed in culture, are what the assay detects.

Sequenced by immunoSEQ multiplex PCR; TCRdb stores in-frame clones only, minus some. Of 35,000 or so clones detected, around three quarters appear once; the ten largest clones hold roughly 21%. Worth noting for this clone: No antigen is known for it.

Sequenced sample: memory CD4+ T cells from PBMCs, cultured in vitro. The receptor was isolated from an adult with COVID-19. The chain carries TRBV4-1 and TRBJ1-3, with D unclear. Written as DNA, the CDR3 is TGCGCCAGCAGCCAAGATAGGCCATCTGGAAACACCATATATTTT. Residues: CASSQDRPSGNTIYF.